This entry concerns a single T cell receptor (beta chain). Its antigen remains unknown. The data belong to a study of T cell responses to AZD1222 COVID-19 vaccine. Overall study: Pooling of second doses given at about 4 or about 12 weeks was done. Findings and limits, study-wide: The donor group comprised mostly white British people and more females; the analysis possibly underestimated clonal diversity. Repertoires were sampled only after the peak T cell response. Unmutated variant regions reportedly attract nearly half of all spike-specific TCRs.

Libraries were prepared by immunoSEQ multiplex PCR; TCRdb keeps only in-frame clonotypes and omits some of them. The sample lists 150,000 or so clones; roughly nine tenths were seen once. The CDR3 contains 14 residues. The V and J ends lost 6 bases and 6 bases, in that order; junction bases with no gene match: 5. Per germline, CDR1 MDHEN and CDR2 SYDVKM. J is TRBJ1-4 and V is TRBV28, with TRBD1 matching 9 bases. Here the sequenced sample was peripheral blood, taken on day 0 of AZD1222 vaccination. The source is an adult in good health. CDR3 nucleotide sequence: TGTGCCAGCAGGTCCGGGACAGGGTATGAAAAACTGTTTTTT. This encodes CASRSGTGYEKLFF.